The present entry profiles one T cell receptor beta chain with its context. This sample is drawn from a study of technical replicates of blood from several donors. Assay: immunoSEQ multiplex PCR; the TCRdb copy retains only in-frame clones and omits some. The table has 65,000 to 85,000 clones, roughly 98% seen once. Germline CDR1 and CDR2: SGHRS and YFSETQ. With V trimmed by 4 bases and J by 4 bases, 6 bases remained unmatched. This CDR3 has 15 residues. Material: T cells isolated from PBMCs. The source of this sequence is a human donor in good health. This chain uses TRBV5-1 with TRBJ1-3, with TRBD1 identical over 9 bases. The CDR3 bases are TGCGCCAGCAGCCCGGGACAGGGTTTAGGAAACACCATATATTTT. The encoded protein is CASSPGQGLGNTIYF.